This T cell receptor beta chain was found in a study of shared clonotypes between healthy human individuals. TCRdb's table, derived via immunoSEQ multiplex PCR, lists solely in-frame clones and lacks some. This sample has over 2 million clones, with about 90% found just once. The CDR3 has 15 amino acids. Germline-derived CDR1 and CDR2 are SGHNT and YYREEE (reference sequence). Trimming shortened V by 4 bases and J by 6 bases, and 17 bases separated the two germline ends. The receptor's source is a man between 18 and 35 years old in good health. Some clones in this sample may be carry-over from other donors' samples. The J gene is TRBJ2-1, the V gene TRBV5-4; tentative D call: TRBD1 (5 bases). Material: naive CD4+ T cells from PBMCs. The subset here: CD45RA+ positively selected. The DNA for the CDR3 is TGTGCCAGCAGCGGACCCGAGAAGCAGGGCAATGAGCAGTTCTTC. The encoded protein is CASSGPEKQGNEQFF.